This is a list of T cell receptor beta chains from one sample in a study of blood T cell repertoires in COVID-19. TCRdb keeps only in-frame clones here, not all; method: immunoSEQ multiplex PCR. Among 28,000 or so clones listed, under 85% were seen once. Sequenced material: peripheral blood. These receptors were obtained from a man between 65 and 79 years old with acute or convalescent COVID-19. CDR3s include the opening cysteine and the closing phenylalanine or tryptophan. The D gene is left open where the match is weak. The size entry is marked missing in some rows and otherwise reads once, few, many or a size class.

j_gene	v_gene	abundance	d_gene	CDR3aa	CDR3nt
TRBJ2-5	TRBV30	NA	NA	CAWSVPRGAQETQYF	TGTGCCTGGAGTGTACCCCGGGGGGCTCAAGAGACCCAGTACTTC
TRBJ2-7	TRBV12-3/TRBV12-4	NA	TRBD2	CASSLPAGNEQYF	TGTGCCAGCAGTTTACCAGCGGGAAACGAGCAGTACTTC
TRBJ1-2	TRBV7-2	NA	NA	CASSPSHRVRGYTF	TGTGCCAGCAGCCCCTCCCACAGGGTGCGGGGCTACACCTTC
TRBJ1-4	TRBV10-3	NA	NA	CAISDRVNEKLFF	TGTGCCATCAGTGACAGGGTGAATGAAAAACTGTTTTTT
TRBJ1-2	TRBV9	NA	TRBD1	CASSVPDRGGYYGYTF	TGTGCCAGCAGCGTCCCGGACAGGGGAGGGTACTATGGCTACACCTTC
TRBJ1-1	TRBV5-1	NA	NA	CASSSSTGHTYNTEAFF	TGCGCCAGCAGCTCGTCGACGGGTCACACTTATAACACTGAAGCTTTCTTT
TRBJ1-1	TRBV12-3/TRBV12-4	NA	NA	CASSLTTDTEAFF	TGTGCCAGCAGTTTAACAACAGACACTGAAGCTTTCTTT
TRBJ2-1	TRBV3-1/TRBV3-2	NA	NA	CASSRSLKERQFF	TGTGCCAGCAGCCGGAGTCTAAAAGAGCGACAGTTCTTC
TRBJ1-5	TRBV19	NA	TRBD1	CASLGPSGVLWGQGQPQHF	TGTGCCAGTCTGGGTCCGAGTGGGGTTTTGTGGGGACAGGGTCAGCCCCAGCATTTT
TRBJ1-1	TRBV6-5	NA	NA	CASSRSPKNTEAFF	TGTGCCAGCAGTCGGAGCCCAAAGAACACTGAAGCTTTCTTT
TRBJ2-1	TRBV29-1	NA	TRBD2	CSVEDPGLAKYNEQFF	TGCAGCGTTGAAGACCCTGGACTAGCCAAATACAATGAGCAGTTCTTC
TRBJ2-1	TRBV28	NA	NA	CASSLWQGTGLPYNEQFF	TGTGCCAGCAGTTTATGGCAGGGGACCGGTTTGCCCTACAATGAGCAGTTCTTC
TRBJ1-5	TRBV4-2	NA	TRBD1	CASSQGQGIEPQHF	TGTGCCAGCAGCCAAGGACAGGGCATAGAGCCCCAGCATTTT
TRBJ2-1	TRBV5-4	NA	NA	CASSLGEAPSYNEQFF	TGTGCCAGCAGCCTCGGGGAGGCACCATCCTACAATGAGCAGTTCTTC
TRBJ2-7	TRBV6-6	NA	NA	CASSYYRSAYEQYF	TGTGCCAGCAGTTACTACAGGAGCGCCTACGAGCAGTACTTC
TRBJ2-1	TRBV7-2	NA	NA	CASSLSGAEQFF	TGTGCCAGCAGTCTCTCAGGGGCAGAGCAGTTCTTC
TRBJ2-7	TRBV29-1	NA	NA	CSVEEGATGEQYF	TGCAGCGTTGAAGAGGGGGCCACGGGCGAGCAGTACTTC
TRBJ1-1	TRBV12-3/TRBV12-4	NA	NA	CASSLNPPPEAFF	TGTGCCAGCAGCCTAAACCCCCCCCCGGAGGCTTTCTTT
TRBJ2-1	TRBV9	NA	TRBD2	CASSGTSGLPFNEQFF	TGTGCCAGCAGTGGTACTAGCGGACTACCCTTCAATGAGCAGTTCTTC
TRBJ2-5	TRBV6-6	NA	TRBD1	CASSYWGQGDKETQYF	TGTGCCAGCAGTTACTGGGGACAGGGGGATAAAGAGACCCAGTACTTC
TRBJ1-2	TRBV6-1	NA	NA	CASSDVALDYGYTF	TGTGCCAGCAGTGATGTGGCTTTGGACTATGGCTACACCTTC
TRBJ1-5	TRBV19	NA	NA	CASLAGVGNSNQPQHF	TGTGCCAGTCTTGCAGGGGTCGGGAATAGCAATCAGCCCCAGCATTTT
TRBJ2-5	TRBV14	NA	NA	CASSPPALSGLETQYF	TGTGCCAGCAGCCCCCCCGCCCTATCAGGGCTGGAGACCCAGTACTTC
TRBJ2-7	TRBV6-5	NA	TRBD2	CASSLAGEPYEQYF	TGTGCCAGCAGTCTAGCGGGAGAACCCTACGAGCAGTACTTC
TRBJ2-7	TRBV3-1/TRBV3-2	NA	TRBD2	CASTAGDGYEQYF	TGTGCCAGCACTGCGGGGGACGGCTACGAGCAGTACTTC
TRBJ1-4	TRBV19	NA	TRBD1	CAASGQGASTNEKLFF	TGTGCCGCTTCGGGACAGGGGGCGTCAACTAATGAAAAACTGTTTTTT
TRBJ1-6	TRBV3-1/TRBV3-2	NA	NA	CASSPRVSVSSYNSPLHF	TGTGCCAGCAGCCCGAGGGTTTCAGTTAGCTCCTATAATTCACCCCTCCACTTT
TRBJ1-4	TRBV19	many	NA	CASSILGAPLEKLFF	TGTGCCAGTAGTATATTAGGGGCCCCTCTCGAAAAACTGTTTTTT
TRBJ1-1	TRBV29-1	NA	NA	CSVSHRAGYTEAFF	TGCAGCGTGTCCCACAGGGCAGGGTACACTGAAGCTTTCTTT
TRBJ2-1	TRBV5-6	NA	TRBD2	CASSLWESGGANEQFF	TGTGCCAGCAGCTTGTGGGAAAGCGGGGGGGCAAATGAGCAGTTCTTC
TRBJ1-2	TRBV6-1	NA	NA	CASSELTGDYGYTF	TGTGCCAGCAGTGAACTGACAGGTGACTATGGCTACACCTTC
TRBJ1-1	TRBV3-1/TRBV3-2	NA	NA	CASSQVAGHDAFF	TGTGCCAGCAGCCAAGTGGCAGGGCATGATGCTTTCTTT
TRBJ2-1	TRBV19	NA	TRBD2	CASSGTQRGSYNEQFF	TGTGCCAGTAGTGGGACCCAGCGGGGCTCCTACAATGAGCAGTTCTTC
TRBJ2-1	TRBV11-3	few	NA	CASSLKTGHGRRNEQFF	TGTGCCAGCAGCCTGAAGACAGGACACGGGCGAAGGAATGAGCAGTTCTTC
TRBJ1-5	TRBV5-4	NA	TRBD1	CASSFPTGDRPQHF	TGTGCCAGCAGCTTCCCAACAGGGGATCGGCCCCAGCATTTT
TRBJ2-1	TRBV19	NA	TRBD2	CASRPPAGGLANEQFF	TGTGCCAGTAGACCCCCCGCGGGAGGGCTAGCAAATGAGCAGTTCTTC
TRBJ1-1	TRBV6-5	NA	TRBD1	CASRTDRDTEAFF	TGTGCCAGCAGGACCGACAGGGACACTGAAGCTTTCTTT
TRBJ2-2	TRBV13	NA	TRBD2	CASSTETSGRTNTGELFF	TGTGCCAGCAGCACCGAGACTAGCGGGAGGACGAACACCGGGGAGCTGTTTTTT
TRBJ1-5	TRBV6-5	NA	NA	CASQKGLGQPQHF	TGTGCCAGTCAAAAGGGGTTAGGTCAGCCCCAGCATTTT
TRBJ2-1	TRBV7-7	NA	TRBD2	CASSFGLAGEGEQFF	TGTGCCAGCAGCTTCGGACTAGCGGGAGAAGGTGAGCAGTTCTTC
TRBJ2-3	TRBV10-3	NA	NA	CAISGTGDSDTQYF	TGTGCCATCAGTGGTACAGGGGACTCAGATACGCAGTATTTT
TRBJ1-1	TRBV5-1	NA	TRBD1	CASRPTGGEDTEAFF	TGCGCCAGCAGGCCAACAGGGGGCGAGGACACTGAAGCTTTCTTT